This TCR beta chain was retrieved from a study of T cell responses to AZD1222 COVID-19 vaccine. CDR1 and CDR2 from the germline V gene are SGHAT and FQNNGV. Trimming stripped 1 base from V and 2 bases from J, with 22 bases between. This CDR3 has 19 amino acids. Libraries were prepared by immunoSEQ multiplex PCR; TCRdb keeps only in-frame clonotypes and omits some of them. The table includes 150,000 to 200,000 clones, roughly 94% detected once. Comment on this clone: Its antigen remains unidentified.

Study-wide findings and caveats: After the peak T cell response, and only then, were repertoires sampled. Most donors were white British, females outnumbered males, and clonal diversity was possibly underestimated. Regions 160-218 and 743-854 dominated among vaccine-associated CD4 TCRs spanning spike. Baseline seropositives among AZD1222 recipients totaled only six or seven.

The sequence was obtained from an adult who received the AZD1222 COVID-19 vaccine. Sequencing used peripheral blood, obtained 28 days after the second AZD1222 dose. The chain has TRBV11-2 and TRBJ2-3; possible D gene TRBD1, 6 bases. The CDR3 region has the DNA TGTGCCAGCAGCTTAGGGAGAGACAGGTCGAAAGGAGACACAGATACGCAGTATTTT. It translates to CASSLGRDRSKGDTDTQYF.